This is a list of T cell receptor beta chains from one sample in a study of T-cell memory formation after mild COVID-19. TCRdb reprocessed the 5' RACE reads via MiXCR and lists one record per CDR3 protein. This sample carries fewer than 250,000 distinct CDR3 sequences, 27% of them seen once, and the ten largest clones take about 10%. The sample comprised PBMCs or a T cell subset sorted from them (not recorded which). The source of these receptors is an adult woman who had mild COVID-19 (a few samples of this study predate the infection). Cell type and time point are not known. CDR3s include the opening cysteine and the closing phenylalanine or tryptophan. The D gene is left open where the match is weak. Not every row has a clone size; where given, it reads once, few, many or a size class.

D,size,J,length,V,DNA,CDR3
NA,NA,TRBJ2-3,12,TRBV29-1,TGCAGCGTTGTTGCAGGAACAGATACGCAGTATTTT,CSVVAGTDTQYF
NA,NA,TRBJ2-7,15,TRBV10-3,TGTGCCATCAGTGAGCGGGAACCACGCTCCTACGAGCAGTACTTC,CAISEREPRSYEQYF
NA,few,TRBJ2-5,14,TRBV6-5,TGTGCCAGCAGTTACCAGGAGGGGTTGGAGACCCAGTACTTC,CASSYQEGLETQYF
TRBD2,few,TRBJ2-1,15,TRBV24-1,TGTGCCACCAGCCCTGGGACTAGCGGACTGAATGAGCAGTTCTTC,CATSPGTSGLNEQFF
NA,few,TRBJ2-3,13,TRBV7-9,TGTGCCAGCAGCCCAAGCGCAGCTAGTCCGCAGTATTTT,CASSPSAASPQYF
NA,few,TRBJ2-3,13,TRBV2,TGTGCCAGCAGTACCCACAGGGCAGATACGCAGTATTTT,CASSTHRADTQYF
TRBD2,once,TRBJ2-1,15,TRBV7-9,TGTGCCAGCAGCCGACTAGCGGGAGCCCGGGATGAGCAGTTCTTC,CASSRLAGARDEQFF
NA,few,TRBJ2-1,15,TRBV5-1,TGCGCCAGCAGAAGAGGAGTGGAGCCCTACAATGAGCAGTTCTTC,CASRRGVEPYNEQFF
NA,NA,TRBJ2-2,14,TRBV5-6,TGTGCCAGCAGCTTGCCCCGAGGGACCGGGGAGCTGTTTTTT,CASSLPRGTGELFF
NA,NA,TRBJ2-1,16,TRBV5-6,TGTGCCAGCAGCTTCTCAGGGGTTCCCTCCTACAATGAGCAGTTCTTC,CASSFSGVPSYNEQFF
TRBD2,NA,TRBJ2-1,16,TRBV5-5,TGTGCCAGCAGCTTGACACTAGCGGGGGGGACCGCAGAGCAGTTCTTC,CASSLTLAGGTAEQFF
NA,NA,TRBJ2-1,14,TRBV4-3,TGCGCCAGCAGCCAAGACGGGGCTTACAATGAGCAGTTCTTC,CASSQDGAYNEQFF
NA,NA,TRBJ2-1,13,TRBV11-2,TGTGCCAGCCAACCTCCCCTCGGCAATGAGCAGTTCTTC,CASQPPLGNEQFF
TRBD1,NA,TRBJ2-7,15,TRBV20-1,TGCAGTCCTCTAGATGGGACAGGGCTTTCCTACGAGCAGTACTTC,CSPLDGTGLSYEQYF
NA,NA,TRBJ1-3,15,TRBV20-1,TGCAGTGCTGGGAGGACAGCCAGCTCTGGAAACACCATATATTTT,CSAGRTASSGNTIYF
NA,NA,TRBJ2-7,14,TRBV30,TGTGCCTGGAGTTGGACTCCTGGCTCCTACGAGCAGTACTTC,CAWSWTPGSYEQYF
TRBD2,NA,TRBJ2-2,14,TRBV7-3,TGTGCCAGCAGCTTACTTCCTAGCGGGAGGCCGCTGTTTTTT,CASSLLPSGRPLFF
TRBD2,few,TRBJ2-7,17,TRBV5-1,TGCGCCAGCAGCCGTCAAGCGGGGGGCGCGACCTCCTACGAGCAGTACTTC,CASSRQAGGATSYEQYF
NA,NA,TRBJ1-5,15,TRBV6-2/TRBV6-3,TGTGCCAGCAGCCGAAAGACAGTAAACAATCAGCCCCAGCATTTT,CASSRKTVNNQPQHF
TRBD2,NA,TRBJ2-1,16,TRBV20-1,TGCAGTGCTAGCGGTCTAGCGGCTAGCTCCTACAATGAGCAGTTCTTC,CSASGLAASSYNEQFF
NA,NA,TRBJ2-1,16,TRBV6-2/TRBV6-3,TGTGCCAGCAGTTACTCGAGTCCAATAGAGGCCAATGAGCAGTTCTTC,CASSYSSPIEANEQFF
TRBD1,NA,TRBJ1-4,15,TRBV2,TGTGCCAGCAGTGAGGGACAGCCAACTAATGAAAAACTGTTTTTT,CASSEGQPTNEKLFF
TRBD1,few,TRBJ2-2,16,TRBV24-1,TGTGCCACCAGTGATCCCGGACAGGGAAGCACCGGGGAGCTGTTTTTT,CATSDPGQGSTGELFF
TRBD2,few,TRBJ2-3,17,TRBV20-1,TGCAGTGGTGTAGGACTAGCGGGGGTAGGTCTCACAGATACGCAGTATTTT,CSGVGLAGVGLTDTQYF
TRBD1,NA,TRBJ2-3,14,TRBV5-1,TGCGCCAGCAGCTTGGAGGGGGCGGTTGATACGCAGTATTTT,CASSLEGAVDTQYF
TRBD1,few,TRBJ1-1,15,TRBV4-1,TGCGCCAGCAGCCAGTCATTTAGGGGGCGCACTGAAGCTTTCTTT,CASSQSFRGRTEAFF
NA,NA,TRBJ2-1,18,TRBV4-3,TGCGCCAGCAGCCAAGATCCCCAGAGGGACGGCGGGTTCGATGAGCAGTTCTTC,CASSQDPQRDGGFDEQFF
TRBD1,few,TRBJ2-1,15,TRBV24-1,TGTGCCACCAGTGACTCCGGGACAGTCGACAATGAGCAGTTCTTC,CATSDSGTVDNEQFF
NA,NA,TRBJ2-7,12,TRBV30,TGTGCCTGCAACAGGGGAGGGGACGAGCAGTACTTC,CACNRGGDEQYF
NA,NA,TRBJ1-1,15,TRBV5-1,TGCGCCAGCAGCTTGGCGGGGGGGTATTTATCTGAAGCTTTCTTT,CASSLAGGYLSEAFF
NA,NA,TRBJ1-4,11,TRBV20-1,TGCAGTGCTAGATATGGTGAAAAACTGTTTTTT,CSARYGEKLFF
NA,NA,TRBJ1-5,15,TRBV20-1,TGCAGTGCTAGAGATCGACGGGGCGGCAATCAGCCCCAGCATTTT,CSARDRRGGNQPQHF
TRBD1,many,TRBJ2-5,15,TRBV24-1,TGTGCCACCAGTGGACAGGGGGCAGTGGAAGAGACCCAGTACTTC,CATSGQGAVEETQYF
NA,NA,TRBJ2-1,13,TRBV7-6,TGTGCCAGCAGCTTAGGTGCACACTATGAGCAGTTCTTC,CASSLGAHYEQFF
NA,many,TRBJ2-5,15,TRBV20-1,TGCAGTGCTAGAGATAGGGTATTGGGGCAAGAGACCCAGTACTTC,CSARDRVLGQETQYF
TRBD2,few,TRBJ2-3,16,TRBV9,TGTGCCAGCACCCTAGACCGGGGGGGGCACACAGATACGCAGTATTTT,CASTLDRGGHTDTQYF
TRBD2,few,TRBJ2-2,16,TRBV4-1,TGCGCCAGCAGCCATAGACTAGCGGGGGGGCCCGGGGAGCTGTTTTTT,CASSHRLAGGPGELFF
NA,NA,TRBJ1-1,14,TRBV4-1,TGCGCCAGCAGCCCGGGACCTATGAACACTGAAGCTTTCTTT,CASSPGPMNTEAFF
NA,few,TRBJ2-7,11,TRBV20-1,TGCAGTGCTAGGGAAATCTACGAGCAGTACTTC,CSAREIYEQYF
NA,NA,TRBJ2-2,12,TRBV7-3,TGTGCCAGCAGCCAGAACGCCGGGGAGCTGTTTTTT,CASSQNAGELFF
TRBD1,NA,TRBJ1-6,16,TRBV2,TGTGCCAGCAGCCTACAGGGGGTTAAACATAATTCACCCCTCCACTTT,CASSLQGVKHNSPLHF
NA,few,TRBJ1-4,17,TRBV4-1,TGCGCCAGCAGCCAACCGCCAGCCAGGGGTCGAGGTGAAAAACTGTTTTTT,CASSQPPARGRGEKLFF
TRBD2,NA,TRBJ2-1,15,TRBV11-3,TGTGCCAGCACCCTGGGGAGCGGGAACTACAATGAGCAGTTCTTC,CASTLGSGNYNEQFF
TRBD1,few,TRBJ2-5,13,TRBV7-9,TGTGCCAGCAGCCGACAGGGGCCTGAGACCCAGTACTTC,CASSRQGPETQYF
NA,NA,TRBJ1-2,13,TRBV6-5,TGTGCCAGCAGTCTTTCAGTGGGGAACGGCTACACCTTC,CASSLSVGNGYTF
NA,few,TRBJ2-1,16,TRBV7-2,TGTGCCAGCAGCTCAAAGGTAACGGGGATAGGGGCTGAGCAGTTCTTC,CASSSKVTGIGAEQFF
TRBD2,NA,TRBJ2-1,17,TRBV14,TGTGCCAGCAGCCAAGAGCTAGCGGGAGTCTCCTACAATGAGCAGTTCTTC,CASSQELAGVSYNEQFF
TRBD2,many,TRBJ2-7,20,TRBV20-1,TGCAGTGCTAGAGCACCCCGAACCCGGGACTACCGGGCGACGCCCTACGAGCAGTACTTC,CSARAPRTRDYRATPYEQYF
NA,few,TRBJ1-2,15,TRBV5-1,TGCGCCAGCAGCTCCGGGATTCCAGTAGACTATGGCTACACCTTC,CASSSGIPVDYGYTF